The 21 T cell receptor beta chains below all came from one sample that was sequenced in a study of early T cells in non-severe SARS-CoV-2 infection. TCRdb processed the 5' RACE reads anew with MiXCR; each CDR3 protein has one entry. Seen here are over 55,000 distinct CDR3 sequences, about an eighth observed once, and the top ten hold 2.7%. Sequenced here: whole blood, sampled at baseline. The origin of the receptors is an adult who was a healthcare worker with PCR-confirmed SARS-CoV-2 infection or an uninfected control (not recorded which).

This clonotype has a count of ten or more. The chain employs TRBV20-1 and TRBJ1-6; 9 positions match TRBD1. V shed 5 bases, J shed 10 bases, and the junction held 6 bases outside the gene matches. The CDR3 runs to 13 residues. CDR1 and CDR2 from the germline V gene are DFQATT and SNEGSKA (reference sequence). Written as DNA, the CDR3 is TGCAGTGCTTTACCGGGACAGGGATCACCCCTCCACTTT. Translation: CSALPGQGSPLHF.

There are a few counts of this clonotype. The chain has TRBV18 and TRBJ2-6; D call uncertain. Looked up from germline, CDR1 is KGHSH and CDR2 is LQKENI. The CDR3 has 17 amino acids. The ends were cut back, 1 base at V and 4 bases at J, with 14 bases in the middle. This CDR3 is CASSPREGRSGANVLTF. The CDR3 DNA reads TGTGCCAGCTCACCACGCGAAGGGCGCTCCGGGGCCAACGTCCTGACTTTC.

This clonotype was found many times. The gene calls are TRBV20-1 and TRBJ2-2; the match to TRBD2 covers 13 bases. This CDR3 region has 16 residues. CDR1 and CDR2 (germline): DFQATT, SNEGSKA (reference sequence). V shed 6 bases and J 0 bases; nucleotides not matched to a gene: 4. The CDR3 here is CSAMGLAGPNTGELFF. The CDR3 DNA follows: TGCAGTGCAATGGGACTAGCGGGACCGAACACCGGGGAGCTGTTTTTT.

This clonotype turned up a few times. The chain carries TRBV4-1 and TRBJ1-4; D is possibly TRBD1 (5 bases). The CDR3 runs to 14 residues. Trimming stripped 0 bases from V and 6 bases from J, with 8 bases between. Germline V gives CDR1 MGHRA, CDR2 YSYEKL. This CDR3 is CASSQEQGYEKLFF. Here the CDR3 DNA reads TGCGCCAGCAGCCAAGAGCAGGGATATGAAAAACTGTTTTTT.

The chain recombines TRBV11-2 with TRBJ1-1; tentatively, D is TRBD1 (5 bases). V was clipped by 1 base and J by 5 bases, with 11 bases between them. The germline gives CDR1 SGHAT, CDR2 FQNNGV. This CDR3 is 14 amino acids long. The CDR3 DNA follows: TGTGCCAGCAGCTTAGGAGTGGGGGAGACTGAAGCTTTCTTT. Its protein is CASSLGVGETEAFF.

Ten or more counts support this clonotype. This sequence joins TRBV14 and TRBJ2-3; 10 positions agree with TRBD1. Looked up from germline, CDR1 is SGHDN and CDR2 is FVKESK. V shed 4 bases, J shed 1 base, and the junction held 5 bases outside the gene matches. The CDR3 has 16 amino acids. The CDR3 sequence: CASSRQGALGTDTQYF. Written as DNA, the CDR3 is TGTGCCAGCAGCCGACAGGGGGCTCTGGGCACAGATACGCAGTATTTT.

This chain connects TRBV20-1 to TRBJ2-7, with a possible D match to TRBD2 (7 bases). This CDR3 contains 15 residues. Germline V gene data show CDR1 as DFQATT and CDR2 as SNEGSKA (reference sequence). CDR3 amino acids: CSQNLGGLRRYEQYF. CDR3 coding DNA: TGCAGCCAAAACTTAGGGGGACTAAGGCGGTACGAGCAGTACTTC.

The table lists this clonotype with many counts. The chain is built from TRBV28 and TRBJ1-1, with a tentative D call TRBD1 (5 bases). V dropped 6 bases and J dropped 11 bases, with 40 bases sitting between them. The CDR3 extends over 20 amino acids. Germline assignment: CDR1 MDHEN and CDR2 SYDVKM. In DNA form, the CDR3 reads TGTGCCAGCAGGGGAGGGTGGAACCTGAGAACACTGGGACTGCTGGCCGGGGCTTTCTTT. It translates to CASRGGWNLRTLGLLAGAFF.

This clonotype was seen at least ten times. The CDR3 sequence is CASSLELNTEAFF. DNA of the CDR3: TGTGCCAGCAGCTTAGAGTTGAACACTGAAGCTTTCTTT. V gene TRBV7-9 combines with J gene TRBJ1-1; D not certain. In germline, CDR1 is SEHNR, CDR2 FQNEAQ (reference sequence). The length of the CDR3 is 13 residues. Trimming removed 1 base at V and 0 bases at J, with 3 bases between.

This clonotype was observed at least ten times. The chain combines TRBV18 with TRBJ1-4, with D perhaps TRBD1 (5 bases). The CDR3 runs to 14 residues. Germline V gene data show CDR1 as KGHSH and CDR2 as LQKENI. V lost 3 bases and J 4 bases, leaving 9 bases between the germline ends. The CDR3 region has the DNA TGTGCCAGCTCACCGACGGGGGTTAATGAAAAACTGTTTTTT. This sequence encodes CASSPTGVNEKLFF.

This clonotype has only a few counts. The chain combines TRBV27 with TRBJ2-7; TRBD1 matches at 8 bases. This CDR3 is 15 amino acids long. CDR1 and CDR2 from the germline V gene are MNHEY and SMNVEV (reference sequence). V gave up 5 bases and J gave up 3 bases; unmatched junction bases: 9. In nucleotides, the CDR3 is TGTGCCAGCAGTGCCCGACAGGGGAGAGGCTACGAGCAGTACTTC. Translating it yields CASSARQGRGYEQYF.

This clonotype has just a few counts. This chain connects TRBV7-9 to TRBJ1-2; D unclear. This CDR3 is built from 14 residues. CDR1 and CDR2 (germline): SEHNR, FQNEAQ (reference sequence). The V end was cut by 3 bases, the J end by 4 bases, with 12 bases between. This CDR3 is CASSFQGSLYGYTF. CDR3 nucleotide sequence: TGTGCCAGCAGCTTTCAAGGATCCCTCTATGGCTACACCTTC.

The table lists this clonotype with a few counts. The CDR3 nucleotides are TGTGCCAGCAGCGTAGGACAATTGGGGACCTACGAGCAGTACTTC. Residues: CASSVGQLGTYEQYF. The chain joins TRBV9 to TRBJ2-7; D ambiguous. Looked up from germline, CDR1 is SGDLS and CDR2 is YYNGEE. The V gene lost 0 bases and the J gene lost 2 bases, with 12 bases spanning the gap. This CDR3 region has 15 residues.

This clonotype appeared a few times. V is TRBV27 and J is TRBJ1-6; D unclear. The length of the CDR3 is 15 residues. The V end lost 6 bases, the J end lost 10 bases, and 19 bases lay between the germline ends. Germline loops: CDR1 MNHEY, CDR2 SMNVEV (reference sequence). DNA of the CDR3: TGTGCCAGCAGCCGCCTGACGGGTTCACGATCACCCCTCCACTTT. Translated: CASSRLTGSRSPLHF.

This clonotype was picked up a small number of times. The chain recombines TRBV5-1 with TRBJ2-5; 8 bases agree with TRBD2. Germline lookup yields CDR1 SGHRS and CDR2 YFSETQ. V lost 4 bases and J lost 5; bases outside the gene matches: 13. This CDR3 is 16 amino acids long. The CDR3 sequence: CASSTAGTSGTETQYF. The CDR3, as DNA: TGCGCCAGCAGCACCGCCGGGACTAGTGGGACCGAGACCCAGTACTTC.

In its sample, this clonotype was seen many times. The chain links TRBV12-3 or TRBV12-4 to TRBJ2-1; weak D call: TRBD2 (6 bases). The CDR3 has 16 residues. Trimming removed 5 bases from V and 5 bases from J, with 19 bases in between. CDR3 protein: CASSPGGTAVNNEQFF. CDR3 nucleotide sequence: TGTGCCAGCAGTCCGGGCGGGACCGCTGTGAACAATGAGCAGTTCTTC.

This clonotype was counted between two and nine times. The chain carries TRBV7-9 and TRBJ1-1; 10 positions match TRBD1. The germline V gene has CDR1 SEHNR and CDR2 FQNEAQ (reference sequence). The CDR3 contains 15 residues. The V and J ends lost 7 bases and 1 base, in that order; junction bases with no gene match: 6. The CDR3 DNA is TGTGCCAGCACCCCGGACAGGGGGACGAACACTGAAGCTTTCTTT. It codes for CASTPDRGTNTEAFF.

This clonotype was counted ten times or more. This chain links TRBV7-9 with TRBJ1-5, with D possibly TRBD1 on 5 matching bases. CDR1 and CDR2 (germline): SEHNR, FQNEAQ (reference sequence). V lost 5 bases and J 2 bases, leaving 7 bases between the germline ends. The CDR3 totals 13 residues. CDR3 residues: CASSPGGNQPQHF. For the CDR3, the DNA is TGTGCCAGCAGCCCGGGGGGCAATCAGCCCCAGCATTTT.

This clonotype has a count of ten or more. V gene TRBV19 combines with J gene TRBJ2-1; 8 nucleotides line up with TRBD1. J gave up 5 bases and V 5 bases, and 5 bases lay outside the gene matches. CDR1 is LNHDA and CDR2 is SQIVND in the germline V gene (reference sequence). The CDR3 has 14 amino acids. The CDR3 spells CASSARQGHNEQFF. In DNA, the CDR3 is TGTGCCAGTAGTGCCCGACAGGGGCACAATGAGCAGTTCTTC. The whole variable domain, remainder taken from reference TRBV19 and TRBJ2-1, is DGGITQSPKYLFRKEGQNVTLSCEQNLNHDAMYWYRQDPGQGLRLIYYSQIVNDFQKGDIAEGYSVSREKKESFPLTVTSAQKNPTAFYLCASSARQGHNEQFFGPGTRLTVL.

The gene calls are TRBV20-1 and TRBJ2-3, with unresolved D. Germline CDR1 DFQATT, CDR2 SNEGSKA (reference sequence). The CDR3 spans 13 residues. Trimming cost V 1 base and J 2 bases, with 7 bases left between them. CDR3 in DNA: TGCAGTGCTAGAGTTCCGGTCACAGATACGCAGTATTTT. Amino acids: CSARVPVTDTQYF.

The V gene is TRBV11-2, the J gene TRBJ2-5; perhaps D is TRBD1 or TRBD2 (5 bases each). V gave up 5 bases and J gave up 4 bases, with 17 bases separating them. The CDR3 runs 15 residues. The germline V gene has CDR1 SGHAT and CDR2 FQNNGV. The CDR3: CASSPHPSRGETQYF. For the CDR3, the DNA is TGTGCCAGCAGCCCCCATCCATCGAGGGGAGAGACCCAGTACTTC.